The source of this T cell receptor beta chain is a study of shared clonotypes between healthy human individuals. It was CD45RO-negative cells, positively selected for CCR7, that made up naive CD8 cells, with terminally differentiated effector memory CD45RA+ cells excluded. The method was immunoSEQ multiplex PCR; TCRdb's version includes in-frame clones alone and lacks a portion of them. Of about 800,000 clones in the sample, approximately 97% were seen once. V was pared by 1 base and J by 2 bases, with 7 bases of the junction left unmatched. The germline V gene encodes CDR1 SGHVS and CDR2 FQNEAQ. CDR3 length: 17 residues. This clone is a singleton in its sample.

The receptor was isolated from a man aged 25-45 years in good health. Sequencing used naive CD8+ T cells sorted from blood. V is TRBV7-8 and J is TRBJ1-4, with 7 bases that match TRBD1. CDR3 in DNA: TGTGCCAGCAGCTTAGTGGGCAGGGGGATGACTAATGAAAAACTGTTTTTT. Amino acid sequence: CASSLVGRGMTNEKLFF.